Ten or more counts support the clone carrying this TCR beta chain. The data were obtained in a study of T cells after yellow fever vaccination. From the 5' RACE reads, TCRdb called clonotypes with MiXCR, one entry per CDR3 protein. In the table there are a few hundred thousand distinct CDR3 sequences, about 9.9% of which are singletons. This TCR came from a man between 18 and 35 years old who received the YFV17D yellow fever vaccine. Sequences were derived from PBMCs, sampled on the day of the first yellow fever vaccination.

CDR3 nucleotides: TGCAGTGCTAGAGGTCCTAGCGGGGGGGCCGGCACCGGGGAGCTGTTTTTT. Translating it yields CSARGPSGGAGTGELFF. The V call is TRBV20-1, the J call TRBJ2-2; 12 bases match TRBD2. The junction had 7 bases not matched to a gene; V was cut back by 1 base and J by 4 bases. Germline CDR1 reads DFQATT; CDR2 reads SNEGSKA (reference sequence). There are 17 residues in the CDR3.